This T cell receptor beta chain was found in a study of vaccination and CD4 T cells after COVID-19. Findings and caveats of the study: In median terms, SARS-CoV-2-reactive clonotypes went from about 20 to 38, a nonsignificant rise.

This clonotype was seen more than once but under ten times. Its target is not known. Treatment: approximately nine-day PBMC culture with coronavirus spike peptide pools or control peptides (ViraFEST assay). V dropped 5 bases and J dropped 9 bases, with 23 bases sitting between them. Germline V CDR1 and CDR2: LNHNV, YYDKDF (reference sequence). The CDR3 covers 16 residues. An Oncomine TCR Beta short-read assay was used to sequence the DNA from cultured CD4+ T cells. TCRdb ran MiXCR on the PCR reads and lists one entry per CDR3 protein. The data show 20,000 to 25,000 distinct CDR3 sequences, 65% to 80% seen once.

This TCR was recovered from a human donor who had recovered from COVID-19. Sequenced sample: CD4+ T cells from blood, cultured in vitro. The chain recombines TRBV15 with TRBJ2-1; tentatively, D is TRBD1 or TRBD2 (7 bases each). CDR3 sequence reads: CATSAARGRGRGEQFF. The DNA for the CDR3 is TGTGCCACCAGCGCCGCCCGAGGGAGGGGGCGGGGTGAGCAGTTCTTC.